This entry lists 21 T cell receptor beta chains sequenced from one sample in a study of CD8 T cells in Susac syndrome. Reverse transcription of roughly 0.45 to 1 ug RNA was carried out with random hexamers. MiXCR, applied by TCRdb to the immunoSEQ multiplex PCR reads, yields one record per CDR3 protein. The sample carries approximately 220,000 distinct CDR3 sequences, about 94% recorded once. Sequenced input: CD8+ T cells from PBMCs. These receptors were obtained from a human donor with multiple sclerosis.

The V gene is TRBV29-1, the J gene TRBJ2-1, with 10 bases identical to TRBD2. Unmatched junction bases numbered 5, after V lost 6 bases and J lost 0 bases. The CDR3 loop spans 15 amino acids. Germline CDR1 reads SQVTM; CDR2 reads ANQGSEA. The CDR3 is CSVPAGGSSYNEQFF. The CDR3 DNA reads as TGCAGCGTGCCAGCGGGGGGGAGCTCCTACAATGAGCAGTTCTTC.

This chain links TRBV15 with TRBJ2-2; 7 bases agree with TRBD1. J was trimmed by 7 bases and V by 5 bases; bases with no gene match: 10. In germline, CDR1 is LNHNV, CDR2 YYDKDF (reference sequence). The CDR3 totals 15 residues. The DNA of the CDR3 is TGTGCCACCAGCGGACCGACAGGGTTTGGCGGGGAGCTGTTTTTT. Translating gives CATSGPTGFGGELFF. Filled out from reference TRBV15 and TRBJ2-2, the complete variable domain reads DAMVIQNPRYQVTQFGKPVTLSCSQTLNHNVMYWYQQKSSQAPKLLFHYYDKDFNNEADTPDNFQSRRPNTSFCFLDIRSPGLGDTAMYLCATSGPTGFGGELFFGEGSRLTVL.

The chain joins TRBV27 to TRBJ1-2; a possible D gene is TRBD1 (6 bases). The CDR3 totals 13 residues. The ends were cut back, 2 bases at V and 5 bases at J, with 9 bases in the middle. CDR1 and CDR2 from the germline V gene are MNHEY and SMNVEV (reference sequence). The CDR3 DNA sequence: TGTGCCAGCAGTTTACAGGGGCTGTATGGCTACACCTTC. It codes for CASSLQGLYGYTF.

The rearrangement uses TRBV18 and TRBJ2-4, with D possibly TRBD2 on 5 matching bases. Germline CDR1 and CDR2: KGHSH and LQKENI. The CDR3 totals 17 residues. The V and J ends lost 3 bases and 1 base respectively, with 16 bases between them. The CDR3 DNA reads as TGTGCCAGCTCACCGGTCTACCCGGGGTCCGCCAAAAACATTCAGTACTTC. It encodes CASSPVYPGSAKNIQYF.

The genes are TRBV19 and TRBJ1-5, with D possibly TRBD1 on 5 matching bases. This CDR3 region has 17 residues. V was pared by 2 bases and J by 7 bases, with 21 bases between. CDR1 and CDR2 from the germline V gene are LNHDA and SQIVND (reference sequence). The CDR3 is CASSISLPVGDPQPQHF. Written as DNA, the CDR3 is TGTGCCAGTAGTATATCTCTCCCGGTGGGGGACCCGCAGCCCCAGCATTTT.

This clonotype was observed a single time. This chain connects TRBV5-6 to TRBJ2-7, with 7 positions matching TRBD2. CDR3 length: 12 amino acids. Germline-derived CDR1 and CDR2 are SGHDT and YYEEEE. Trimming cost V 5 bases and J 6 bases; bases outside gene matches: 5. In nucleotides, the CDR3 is TGTGCCAGCAGTCCGGGGGGTCGCGAGCAGTACTTC. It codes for CASSPGGREQYF.

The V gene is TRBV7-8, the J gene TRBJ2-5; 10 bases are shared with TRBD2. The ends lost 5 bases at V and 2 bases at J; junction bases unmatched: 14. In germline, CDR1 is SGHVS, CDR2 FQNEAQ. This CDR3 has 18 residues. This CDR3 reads CASSVRPSGGALQETQYF. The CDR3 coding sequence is TGTGCCAGCAGCGTTAGGCCCAGCGGGGGGGCCCTACAAGAGACCCAGTACTTC.

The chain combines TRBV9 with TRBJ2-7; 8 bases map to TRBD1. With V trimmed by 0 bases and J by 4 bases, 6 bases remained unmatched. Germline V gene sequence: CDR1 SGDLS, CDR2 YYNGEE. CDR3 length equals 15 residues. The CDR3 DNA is TGTGCCAGCAGCGTAGACGGGACAGGTCTGTACGAGCAGTACTTC. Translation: CASSVDGTGLYEQYF.

The CDR3, as DNA: TGCAGTGCTGAAGGGACTTCCAGTACCTACGAGCAGTACTTC. Translating gives CSAEGTSSTYEQYF. This chain connects TRBV20-1 to TRBJ2-7; D might be TRBD2 (6 bases). There are 14 residues in the CDR3. The germline V gene has CDR1 DFQATT and CDR2 SNEGSKA (reference sequence). V lost 5 bases to trimming and J lost 2 bases, with 16 bases between them.

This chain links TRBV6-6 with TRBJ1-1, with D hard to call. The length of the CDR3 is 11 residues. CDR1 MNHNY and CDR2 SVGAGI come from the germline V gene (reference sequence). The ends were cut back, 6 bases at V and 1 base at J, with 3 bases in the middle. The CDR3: CASSSNTEAFF. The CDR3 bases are TGTGCCAGCAGCTCGAACACTGAAGCTTTCTTT.

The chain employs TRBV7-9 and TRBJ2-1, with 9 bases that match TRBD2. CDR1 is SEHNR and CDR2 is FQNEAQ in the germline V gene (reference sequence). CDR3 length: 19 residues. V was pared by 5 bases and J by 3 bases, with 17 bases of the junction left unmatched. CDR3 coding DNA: TGTGCCAGCAGCCTCACCGGGGGCCTGACTAGCGGCAGCTACAATGAGCAGTTCTTC. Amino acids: CASSLTGGLTSGSYNEQFF.

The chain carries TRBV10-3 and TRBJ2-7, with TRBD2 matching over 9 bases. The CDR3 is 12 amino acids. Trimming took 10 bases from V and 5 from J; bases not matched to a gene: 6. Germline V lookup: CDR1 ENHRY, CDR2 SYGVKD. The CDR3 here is CATSGELNEQYF. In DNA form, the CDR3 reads TGTGCCACTAGCGGGGAACTCAACGAGCAGTACTTC.

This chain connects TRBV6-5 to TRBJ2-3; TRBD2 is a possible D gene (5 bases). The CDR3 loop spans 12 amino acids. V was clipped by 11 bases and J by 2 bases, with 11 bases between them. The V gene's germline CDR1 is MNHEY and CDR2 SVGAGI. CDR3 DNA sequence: TGTGCCGAGGAAGCGGCCACAGATACGCAGTATTTT. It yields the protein CAEEAATDTQYF.

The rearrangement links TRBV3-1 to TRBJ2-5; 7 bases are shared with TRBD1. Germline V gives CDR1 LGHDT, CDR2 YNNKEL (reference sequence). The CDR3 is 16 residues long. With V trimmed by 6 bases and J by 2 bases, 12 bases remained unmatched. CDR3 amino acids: CASSPSTGPTQETQYF. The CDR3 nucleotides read TGTGCCAGCAGTCCTTCGACAGGGCCCACTCAAGAGACCCAGTACTTC.

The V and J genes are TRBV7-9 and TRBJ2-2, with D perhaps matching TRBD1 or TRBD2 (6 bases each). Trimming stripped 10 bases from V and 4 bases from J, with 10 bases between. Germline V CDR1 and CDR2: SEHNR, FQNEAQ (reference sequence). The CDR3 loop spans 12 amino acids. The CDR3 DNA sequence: TGTGCCATACAGGGAGGCACCGGGGAGCTGTTTTTT. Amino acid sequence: CAIQGGTGELFF.

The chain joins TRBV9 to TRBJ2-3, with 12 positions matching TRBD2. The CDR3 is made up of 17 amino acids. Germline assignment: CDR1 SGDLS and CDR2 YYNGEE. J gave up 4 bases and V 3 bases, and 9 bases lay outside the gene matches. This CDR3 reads CASSGLTSGGWPDTQYF. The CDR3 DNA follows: TGTGCCAGCAGCGGGCTAACTAGCGGGGGGTGGCCAGATACGCAGTATTTT.

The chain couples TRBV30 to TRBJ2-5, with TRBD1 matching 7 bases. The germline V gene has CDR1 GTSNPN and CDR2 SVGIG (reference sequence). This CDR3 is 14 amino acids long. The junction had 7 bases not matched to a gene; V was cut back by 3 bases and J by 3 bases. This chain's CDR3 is CAWRGRDRKETQYF. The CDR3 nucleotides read TGTGCCTGGAGAGGCCGGGACAGAAAAGAGACCCAGTACTTC.

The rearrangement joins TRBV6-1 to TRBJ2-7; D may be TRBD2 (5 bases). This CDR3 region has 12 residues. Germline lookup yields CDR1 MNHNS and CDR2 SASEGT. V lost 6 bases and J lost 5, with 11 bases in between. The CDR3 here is CASRKPEDEQYF. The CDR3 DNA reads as TGTGCCAGCAGGAAGCCGGAGGACGAGCAGTACTTC.

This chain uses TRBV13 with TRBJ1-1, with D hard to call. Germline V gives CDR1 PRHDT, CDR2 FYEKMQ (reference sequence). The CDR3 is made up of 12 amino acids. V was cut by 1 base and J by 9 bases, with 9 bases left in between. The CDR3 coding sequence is TGTGCCAGCAGCTTAGCTGGACCCAAAGCTTTCTTT. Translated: CASSLAGPKAFF.

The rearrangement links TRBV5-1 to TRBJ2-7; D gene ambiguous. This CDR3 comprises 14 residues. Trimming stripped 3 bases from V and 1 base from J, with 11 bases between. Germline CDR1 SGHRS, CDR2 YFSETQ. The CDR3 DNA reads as TGCGCCAGCAGCTCTACGACTCAATCCTACGAGCAGTACTTC. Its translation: CASSSTTQSYEQYF.

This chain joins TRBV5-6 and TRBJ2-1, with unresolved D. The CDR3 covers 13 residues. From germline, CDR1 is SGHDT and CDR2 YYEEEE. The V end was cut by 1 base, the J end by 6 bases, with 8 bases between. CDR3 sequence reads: CASSLSEFNEQFF. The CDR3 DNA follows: TGTGCCAGCAGCTTGAGTGAATTCAATGAGCAGTTCTTC.